The clone carrying this T cell receptor (beta chain) was seen only once. Its ends do not fully match the called genes, so a read error is possible. This sample stems from a study of blood T cell repertoires in COVID-19. Study summary: From T cells, B-cell-depleted T cells, or PBMCs came the material, which was cDNA or gDNA.

Germline V gene data show CDR1 as LGHDT and CDR2 as YNNKEL (reference sequence). There are 17 residues in the CDR3. Authors' data handling: Reference gene primer amplification yielded estimated nucleated cell counts. The data were produced by immunoSEQ multiplex PCR, yet TCRdb's version contains in-frame clones alone and is incomplete. V and J calls and clone size are given by that table; D and trimming were obtained from the DNA. The repertoire includes fewer than 250,000 clones, 80% to 90% of them detected once, and roughly 0.7% sits in the top ten. The sequencing input was peripheral blood. J is TRBJ2-3 and V is TRBV3-1 (or the pseudogene TRBV3-2); 10 bases match TRBD1. The clonotype originates from a middle-aged man with acute or convalescent COVID-19. CDR3 in DNA: TGTGCCAGCAGTCAAGACCGCTGGACAGGGGGTGCAGATACGCAGTATTTT. Translated, it gives CASSQDRWTGGADTQYF.